A single sample is the source of the 10 T cell receptor beta chains below, sequenced in a study of T cell repertoires in cytomegalovirus infection. MiXCR, run by TCRdb on the reads, gives a single entry per CDR3 protein. The profile shows about 400,000 distinct CDR3 sequences, over 15% of them singletons. The specimen sequenced was PBMCs. These receptors all stem from a human donor in good health (CMV status not recorded). Some clones in this sample may be carry-over from other donors' samples.

This clonotype has a count of ten or more. The genes are TRBV4-1 and TRBJ2-1; 7 nucleotides agree with TRBD2. After removal of 1 base from V and 8 bases from J, the junction contained 11 bases not matched to a gene. The CDR3 runs to 16 residues. The germline gives CDR1 MGHRA, CDR2 YSYEKL. CDR3 loop: CASSQAFGDYVHEQFF. In nucleotides, the CDR3 is TGCGCCAGCAGCCAAGCATTTGGGGACTACGTCCATGAGCAGTTCTTC.

The chain recombines TRBV20-1 with TRBJ1-1; tentative D call: TRBD1 (5 bases). The CDR3 consists of 16 residues. V dropped 0 bases and J dropped 7 bases, with 21 bases sitting between them. Germline CDR1 reads DFQATT; CDR2 reads SNEGSKA (reference sequence). The chain's CDR3 is CSARDKRLQAELEAFF. CDR3 coding DNA: TGCAGTGCTAGAGATAAAAGACTACAGGCAGAACTTGAAGCTTTCTTT.

This clonotype was seen a handful of times. This rearrangement joins TRBV6-2 or TRBV6-3 to TRBJ2-1; the D gene could be TRBD1 or TRBD2 (5 bases each). In germline, CDR1 is MNHEY, CDR2 SVGEGT. V lost 11 bases and J lost 12, with 29 bases in between. The CDR3 is 15 residues long. The CDR3 loop reads CAHKRAGNTDQGQFF. The CDR3 nucleotides read TGTGCCCATAAGAGGGCAGGCAACACGGATCAGGGGCAGTTCTTC.

Only a few counts were recorded for this clonotype. The chain uses TRBV7-9 and TRBJ2-1; D is possibly TRBD2 (6 bases). V lost 5 bases to trimming and J lost 6 bases, with 20 bases between them. This CDR3 is built from 16 residues. From germline, CDR1 is SEHNR and CDR2 FQNEAQ (reference sequence). As DNA, the CDR3 is TGTGCCAGCAGCCCCCACGCGGGAAAGGGCCGCAATGAGCAGTTCTTC. It yields the protein CASSPHAGKGRNEQFF.

In this sample, this clonotype turned up a few times. The V and J genes are TRBV7-2 and TRBJ2-1; D is uncertain. From germline, CDR1 is SGHTA and CDR2 FQGNSA. This CDR3 is 12 amino acids long. The V and J ends lost 4 bases and 7 bases respectively, with 8 bases between them. Here the CDR3 reads CASSWVGNEQFF. The CDR3 coding sequence is TGTGCCAGCAGCTGGGTAGGGAATGAGCAGTTCTTC.

The gene calls are TRBV12-3 or TRBV12-4 and TRBJ2-3, with 9 bases that match TRBD2. The junction had 9 bases not matched to a gene; V was cut back by 4 bases and J by 4 bases. The CDR3 totals 16 residues. CDR3 DNA: TGTGCCAGCAGTTCCTTCTTAGCGGGGGTGCCAGATACGCAGTATTTT. It translates to CASSSFLAGVPDTQYF.

The chain uses TRBV19 and TRBJ1-5, with 7 bases fitting TRBD1. The CDR3 sequence is 15 residues long. Germline V CDR1 and CDR2: LNHDA, SQIVND (reference sequence). With V trimmed by 3 bases and J by 0 bases, 2 bases remained unmatched. CDR3 DNA sequence: TGTGCCAGTAGTATCGACAGGGATAGCAATCAGCCCCAGCATTTT. Its protein product is CASSIDRDSNQPQHF.

This clonotype was counted only a few times. The chain uses TRBV12-3 or TRBV12-4 and TRBJ1-5; 12 bases align to TRBD1. The CDR3 totals 16 residues. V lost 1 base, J lost 9 bases, and 7 bases stayed unmatched. CDR3 in DNA: TGTGCCAGCAGTTTAGTGGGGACAGGGGGCGGGTGGCCCCAGCATTTT. Translation gives CASSLVGTGGGWPQHF.

This clonotype was recorded at least ten times. In DNA form, the CDR3 reads TGTGCCAGCAGTGAAGGACTGCCCTACGAGCAGTACTTC. It encodes CASSEGLPYEQYF. The rearrangement joins TRBV6-1 to TRBJ2-7, with D uncertain. Germline CDR1 and CDR2: MNHNS and SASEGT. CDR3 length: 13 residues. Trimming left V 1 base short and J 2 bases short, with 6 bases between.

This clonotype was counted ten times or more. The chain links TRBV7-8 to TRBJ1-2; the match to TRBD1 covers 7 bases. Germline V lookup: CDR1 SGHVS, CDR2 FQNEAQ. The CDR3 sequence is 13 residues long. After removal of 5 bases from V and 7 bases from J, the junction contained 7 bases not matched to a gene. CDR3 protein: CASSLDRAGGYTF. The CDR3 DNA follows: TGTGCCAGCAGCCTAGACAGGGCTGGTGGCTACACCTTC.